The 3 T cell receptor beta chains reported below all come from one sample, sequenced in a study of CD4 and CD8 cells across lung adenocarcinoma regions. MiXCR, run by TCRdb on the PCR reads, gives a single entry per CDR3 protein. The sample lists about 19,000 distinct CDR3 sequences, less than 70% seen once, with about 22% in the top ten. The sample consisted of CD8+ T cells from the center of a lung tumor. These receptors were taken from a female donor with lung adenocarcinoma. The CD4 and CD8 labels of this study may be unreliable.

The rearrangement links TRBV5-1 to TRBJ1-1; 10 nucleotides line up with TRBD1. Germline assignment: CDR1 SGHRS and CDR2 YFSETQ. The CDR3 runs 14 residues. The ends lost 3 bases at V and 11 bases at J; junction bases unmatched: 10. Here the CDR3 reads CASSSSGTGVSAFF. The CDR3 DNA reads TGCGCCAGCAGCTCCTCCGGGACAGGGGTGAGTGCTTTCTTT.

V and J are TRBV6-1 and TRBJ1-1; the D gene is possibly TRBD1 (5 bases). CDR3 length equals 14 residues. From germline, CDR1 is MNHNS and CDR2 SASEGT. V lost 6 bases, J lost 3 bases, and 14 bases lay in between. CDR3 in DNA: TGTGCCAGCAGCCGCCCAGACAGCTACACTGAAGCTTTCTTT. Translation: CASSRPDSYTEAFF.

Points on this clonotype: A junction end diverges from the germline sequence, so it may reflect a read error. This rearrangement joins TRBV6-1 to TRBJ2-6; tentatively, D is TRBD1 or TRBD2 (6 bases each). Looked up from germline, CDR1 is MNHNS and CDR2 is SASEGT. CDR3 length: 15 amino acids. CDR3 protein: CASSDRGSGAYVLSF. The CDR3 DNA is TGTGCCAGCAGTGATAGGGGCTCGGGGGCCTACGTCCTGTCTTTC.